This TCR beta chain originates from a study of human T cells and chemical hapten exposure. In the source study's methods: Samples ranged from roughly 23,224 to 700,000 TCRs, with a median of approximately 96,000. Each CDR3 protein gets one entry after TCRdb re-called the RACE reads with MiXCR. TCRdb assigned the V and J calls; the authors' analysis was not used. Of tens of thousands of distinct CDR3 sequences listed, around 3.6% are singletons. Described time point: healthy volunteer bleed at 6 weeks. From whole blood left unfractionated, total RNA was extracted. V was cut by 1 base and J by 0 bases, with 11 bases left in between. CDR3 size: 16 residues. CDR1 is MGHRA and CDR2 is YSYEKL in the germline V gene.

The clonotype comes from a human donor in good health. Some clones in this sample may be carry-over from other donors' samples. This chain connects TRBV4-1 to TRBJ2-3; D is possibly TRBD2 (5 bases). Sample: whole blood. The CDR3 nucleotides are TGCGCCAGCAGCCAAGGCTCTAGCACTAGCACAGATACGCAGTATTTT. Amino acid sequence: CASSQGSSTSTDTQYF.